This TCR beta chain was identified during a study of Tregs in tolerant kidney transplant recipients (dated by TCRdb to between 2019 and 2020). Concerning the study at large: The study applied TCRbeta sequencing to find donor-specific regulatory T cells before combined kidney and bone marrow transplantation and then followed those same cells after transplant. What the study reported, not specific to this receptor: In tolerant patients, donor-specific Tregs expanded more than Tregs overall, which suggests antigen-driven rather than nonspecific expansion. Although technical replication error seemed to be minimal, the question of biological reproducibility was not addressed directly. PCR primers changed over time for some patients, so nucleotide-level comparison across those patients' samples was not possible. Expanding Tregs with activated donor B cells appeared to identify the most biologically relevant and donor-specific TCRbeta repertoire. Because the study included only a small number of patients, the results must be confirmed in larger populations and under other immunosuppression protocols.

CDR1 and CDR2 were assigned from the germline V gene as SNHLY and FYNNEI. Including the terminal cysteine and phenylalanine, the CDR3 comprises 17 residues. Just CDR3 DNA is preserved here, 51 bases in frame from base 1. Germline trimming: 3 bases from V, 5 bases from J; junction bases outside gene matches: 13. About this clone: Its antigen is currently not known. No qualities accompany the bases; no much larger clone lies one base away.

Genomic DNA was extracted from sorted cells with the QIAGEN DNeasy Blood and Tissue Kit for TCRbeta CDR3 sequencing. Through immunoSEQ, high-throughput TCRbeta CDR3 sequencing was done commercially, including PCR amplification with internal controls and bias correction. In the paper's pipeline: Unique productive TCRbeta sequences were defined by CDR3 nucleotide sequence where primers matched, and otherwise by CDR3 amino acid sequence together with Vbeta and Jbeta genes. To correct for sorting error, sequences found in more than one sorted population at a frequency ratio of 2:1 or less were discarded, and the remaining shared sequences were assigned to the population with the higher frequency. A sequence counted as donor-reactive if, in CFSE-low cells, the sequence had a frequency of at least 0.01% and was expanded at least 5-fold compared with unstimulated cells. Repertoire divergence was quantified by Jensen-Shannon divergence using the top 100 TCRbeta sequences ranked by frequency. For samples with multiple sequencing runs, sorting error was corrected in each run separately before the runs were combined. The table comes from immuneACCESS by way of TCRdb, which keeps in-frame sequences with V and J called. Part of the clones is missing from these tables; in studies checked, under half for an unresolved V gene and the rest for unknown reasons. The V and J calls and clone size come from that table; D and trimming were worked out from the DNA. The table for this sample lists roughly 70,000 clones; approximately 89% of them were counted only once. 3.8% of the sample belongs to the ten largest clones.

Taken with the paper, the label for time point translates to: 6 months after combined kidney and bone marrow transplant. The transplants used related donors along with nonmyeloablative bone marrow transplantation, and in the human trials mixed chimerism was transient. Thawed PBMCs were FACS-sorted into unstimulated Tregs (CD4+CD25+CD127-), CD4+ non-Tregs (CD4+CD25-), CD4 cells and CD8 cells. Patients were 4 combined kidney and bone marrow transplant recipients from the ITN036ST trial, and only these trial subjects had samples available. Healthy control blood was processed to PBMCs by Ficoll density gradient and cryopreserved, and patient PBMCs were collected before and after transplant.

This clonotype was obtained from a human patient who received a combined kidney and bone marrow transplant. Some T cells present after a transplant may be cells of the graft donor. The receptor chain draws on TRBV2 and TRBJ2-5; TRBD2 agrees with 9 junctional bases. The starting material was CD4+ T cells from blood (PBMCs), obtained 6 months after the transplant. The DNA is as follows: TGTGCCAGCAGTGAGGGACCTGCGGGGGGGCCGGATGAGACCCAGTACTTC. Protein translation: CASSEGPAGGPDETQYF.